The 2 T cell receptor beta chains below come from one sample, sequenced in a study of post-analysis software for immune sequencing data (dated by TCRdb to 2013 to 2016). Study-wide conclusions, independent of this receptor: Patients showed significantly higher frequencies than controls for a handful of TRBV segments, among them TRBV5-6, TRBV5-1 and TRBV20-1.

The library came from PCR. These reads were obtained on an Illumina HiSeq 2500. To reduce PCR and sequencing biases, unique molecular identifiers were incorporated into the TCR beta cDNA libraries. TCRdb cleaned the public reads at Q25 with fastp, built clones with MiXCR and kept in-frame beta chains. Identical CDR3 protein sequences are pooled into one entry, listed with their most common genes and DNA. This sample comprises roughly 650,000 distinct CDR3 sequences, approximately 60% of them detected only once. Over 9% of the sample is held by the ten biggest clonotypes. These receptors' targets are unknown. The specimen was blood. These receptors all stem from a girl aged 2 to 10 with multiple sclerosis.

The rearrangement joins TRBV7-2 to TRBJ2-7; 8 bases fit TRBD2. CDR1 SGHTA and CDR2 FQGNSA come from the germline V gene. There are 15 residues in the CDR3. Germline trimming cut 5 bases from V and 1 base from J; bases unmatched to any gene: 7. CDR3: CASSPLGGGSYEQYF. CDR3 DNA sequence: TGTGCCAGCAGCCCGCTTGGCGGGGGGTCCTACGAGCAGTACTTC.

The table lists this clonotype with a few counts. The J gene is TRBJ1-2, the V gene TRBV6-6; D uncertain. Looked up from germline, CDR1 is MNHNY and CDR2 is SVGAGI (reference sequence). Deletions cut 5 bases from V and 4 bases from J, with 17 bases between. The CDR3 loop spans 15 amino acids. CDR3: CASSNRAAPPYGYTF. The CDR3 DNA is TGTGCCAGCAGTAATAGGGCAGCTCCCCCCTATGGCTACACCTTC.